This TCR beta chain is drawn from a study of cytomegalovirus exposure and HLA in healthy donors. PCR involved 60 Vbeta and 13 Jbeta primers. TCRdb keeps only in-frame clones here, not all; method: immunoSEQ multiplex PCR. The table includes some 60,000 clones, 65% to 85% detected once. General observations from the study: The study flagged approximately 180 TCR beta chains as cytomegalovirus-associated. Common viral pathogens seemed, in a later analysis, to connect with several of the most significant clusters.

A word on this clone: Its antigen is as yet unknown.

Specimen: PBMCs. This sequence was found in a male donor in good health and CMV-seronegative.

The CDR3 is CASSTGGTEAFF. The CDR3 region has the DNA TGTGCCAGCAGCACAGGGGGCACTGAAGCTTTCTTT. This chain connects TRBV6-1 to TRBJ1-1; 8 nucleotides align to TRBD1. Germline V gene sequence: CDR1 MNHNS, CDR2 SASEGT. The junction had 1 base not matched to a gene; V was cut back by 6 bases and J by 4 bases. The CDR3 totals 12 residues.